The clone carrying this T cell receptor beta chain was seen repeatedly, ten times or more. From approximately 430 ng of RNA, a library with molecular barcoded alpha/delta and beta/gamma adaptors was made. TCRdb called the reads again in MiXCR, with one record for every CDR3 protein. The sample has nearly 60,000 distinct CDR3 sequences, 9% to 15% seen once. The sample belongs to a study of read filtering for tumor transcriptome and immune sequencing. From germline, CDR1 is SGHRS and CDR2 YFSETQ. There are 17 residues in the CDR3. The junction had 4 bases not matched to a gene; V was cut back by 1 base and J by 2 bases.

The TCR was taken from a donor aged 40 or older with multiple myeloma. This rearrangement joins TRBV5-1 to TRBJ2-3; the match to TRBD2 covers 13 bases. The sample consisted of a population of CD138-negative cells sorted from bone marrow. As DNA, the CDR3 is TGCGCCAGCAGCTTGACTACTAGCGGGGGGGCCACAGATACGCAGTATTTT. Protein: CASSLTTSGGATDTQYF.